The 21 T cell receptor beta chains in this list originate from one sample, sequenced in a study of blood T cells in healthy people across ages. Together with a sample-barcoded 5' primer, a J-beta primer mix was included in a second PCR lasting roughly 6 to 12 cycles. TCRdb used MiXCR to reprocess the 5' RACE reads, holding one entry per CDR3 protein. The sample holds more than 1,400,000 distinct CDR3 sequences, about 40% seen once. The sample was blood. The origin of the receptors is a woman aged 18-29 years in good health.

The chain joins TRBV4-2 to TRBJ2-2; 9 bases match TRBD1. The trim removed 4 bases at V and 7 bases at J, leaving 7 bases unmatched. Germline values: CDR1 LGHNA, CDR2 YNFKEQ. CDR3 length equals 15 residues. The CDR3 loop is CASSRGDRDGGELFF. Here the CDR3 DNA reads TGTGCCAGCAGCCGGGGGGACAGGGACGGCGGGGAGCTGTTTTTT.

The rearrangement uses TRBV20-1 and TRBJ2-3, with 9 bases matching TRBD2. The CDR3 sequence is 15 residues long. CDR1 DFQATT and CDR2 SNEGSKA come from the germline V gene (reference sequence). The V gene end was trimmed by 1 base and the J gene end by 2 bases; junction bases not matched to a gene: 4. This CDR3 reads CSARARLAVTDTQYF. The CDR3 DNA follows: TGCAGTGCTAGAGCCCGACTAGCGGTCACAGATACGCAGTATTTT.

Concerning this clonotype itself: An end of the junction does not agree with germline; a read error may underlie this. In nucleotides, the CDR3 is TGTGCCAGCAGCGTAGACGCGGTGCGGCCCAAATATGGCTACATCTTC. This codes for CASSVDAVRPKYGYIF. The V gene is TRBV9, the J gene TRBJ1-2; D is unresolved. CDR1 and CDR2 (germline): SGDLS, YYNGEE. The CDR3 has 16 amino acids.

The rearrangement links TRBV27 to TRBJ1-5, with D unclear. Trimming pared 6 bases from V and 3 bases from J, leaving 9 bases between. Germline V gives CDR1 MNHEY, CDR2 SMNVEV (reference sequence). The CDR3 runs 13 residues. The CDR3 region is CASRGSNNQPQHF. CDR3 nucleotides: TGTGCCAGCAGGGGTTCTAACAATCAGCCCCAGCATTTT.

The V and J genes are TRBV7-2 and TRBJ2-3, with 11 bases matching TRBD2. Losses at the gene ends were 5 bases for V and 10 bases for J; bases not matched to a gene: 8. This CDR3 spans 14 amino acids. In germline, CDR1 is SGHTA, CDR2 FQGNSA. CDR3 DNA sequence: TGTGCCAGCAGCCTGGGACTAGCGGTGCCTCCGCAGTATTTT. It translates to CASSLGLAVPPQYF.

In DNA, the CDR3 is TGCGCCAGCAGCTATGGGGACAGGGAACACTATGGCTACACCTTC. Translation gives CASSYGDREHYGYTF. V usage is TRBV5-1 and J usage is TRBJ1-2; 9 nucleotides agree with TRBD1. The J segment lost 3 bases and the V segment lost 3 bases, leaving 6 bases of the junction unmatched. The CDR3 covers 15 residues. Germline V gives CDR1 SGHRS, CDR2 YFSETQ.

V usage is TRBV10-3 and J usage is TRBJ1-2; 9 bases align to TRBD1. Germline assignment: CDR1 ENHRY and CDR2 SYGVKD. V dropped 4 bases and J dropped 3; count of bases not matched to a gene: 12. This CDR3 region has 17 residues. CDR3 sequence (DNA): TGTGCCATCAGTGGACCGGGACAGGGAAGAGTGTACTATGGCTACACCTTC. It translates to CAISGPGQGRVYYGYTF.

The V call is TRBV5-1, the J call TRBJ2-5; tentatively, D is TRBD1 or TRBD2 (5 bases each). V dropped 4 bases and J dropped 5 bases, with 15 bases sitting between them. The CDR3 is made up of 14 amino acids. Germline lookup yields CDR1 SGHRS and CDR2 YFSETQ. The CDR3 sequence: CASSPGTPRETQYF. The CDR3 nucleotides are TGCGCCAGCAGCCCTGGGACCCCAAGGGAGACCCAGTACTTC.

The rearrangement joins TRBV27 to TRBJ1-6; 7 bases map to TRBD1. V was clipped by 5 bases and J by 8 bases; unmatched bases: 12. This CDR3 has 16 amino acids. The germline V gene has CDR1 MNHEY and CDR2 SMNVEV (reference sequence). The CDR3 spells CASSLMTDRNHSPLHF. Written as DNA, the CDR3 is TGTGCCAGCAGTCTCATGACGGACAGGAACCATTCACCCCTCCACTTT.

Comment on this clonotype: The junction differs from germline at one of its ends, possibly a read error. The rearrangement uses TRBV7-9 and TRBJ1-4; D remains unclear. CDR1 and CDR2 (germline): SEHNR, FQNEAQ (reference sequence). CDR3 length equals 12 residues. This CDR3 reads CSSSFIREKLFF. The CDR3, as DNA: TGTTCCAGCAGCTTTATAAGGGAAAAACTGTTTTTT.

The V call is TRBV2, the J call TRBJ2-5; 7 bases are shared with TRBD2. The V segment lost 2 bases and the J segment 5 bases; nucleotides outside the gene matches: 11. Germline V gene lookup returns CDR1 SNHLY and CDR2 FYNNEI. The CDR3 spans 16 residues. This chain's CDR3 is CASSEWEGTSVETQYF. Written as DNA, the CDR3 is TGTGCCAGCAGTGAATGGGAGGGCACTAGCGTTGAGACCCAGTACTTC.

The chain is built from TRBV20-1 and TRBJ2-5; TRBD2 might be the D (6 bases). The closer fit of TRBJ2-7 to the DNA end suggests the J call may be wrong. Germline V gives CDR1 DFQATT, CDR2 SNEGSKA (reference sequence). CDR3 length equals 13 residues. CDR3: CSARLARSYEQYF. DNA of the CDR3: TGCAGTGCTAGACTAGCGAGGAGCTACGAGCAGTACTTC.

This chain links TRBV7-2 with TRBJ2-5; D gene uncertain. The V end lost 3 bases, the J end lost 11 bases, and 13 bases lay between the germline ends. This CDR3 is built from 12 residues. Germline CDR1 and CDR2: SGHTA and FQGNSA. The chain's CDR3 is CASSFSGLEQYF. The CDR3 DNA reads as TGTGCCAGCAGCTTTTCCGGTCTTGAGCAGTACTTC.

The table lists this clonotype with a few counts. The chain joins TRBV28 to TRBJ1-2; D remains ambiguous. The CDR3 totals 12 residues. The V end was cut by 6 bases, the J end by 7 bases, with 12 bases between. The germline V gene has CDR1 MDHEN and CDR2 SYDVKM. The CDR3 region is CASSTTLGGYTF. In nucleotides, the CDR3 is TGTGCCAGCAGCACCACCCTGGGTGGCTACACCTTC.

The rearrangement links TRBV5-1 to TRBJ1-1; D call uncertain. The V end lost 4 bases, the J end lost 0 bases, and 13 bases lay between the germline ends. Per germline, CDR1 SGHRS and CDR2 YFSETQ. The CDR3 is made up of 15 amino acids. CDR3 sequence (DNA): TGCGCCAGCAGCCCCGGTCTGACGCTGAACACTGAAGCTTTCTTT. This codes for CASSPGLTLNTEAFF.

This clonotype has only one observation. This chain joins TRBV29-1 and TRBJ2-3; either TRBD1 or TRBD2 may fit D (5 bases each). The germline V gene encodes CDR1 SQVTM and CDR2 ANQGSEA. The CDR3 consists of 15 residues. V dropped 1 base and J dropped 1 base, with 12 bases sitting between them. The CDR3 loop reads CSVEVNGAGTDTQYF. For the CDR3, the DNA is TGCAGCGTTGAAGTAAACGGGGCGGGCACAGATACGCAGTATTTT.

This clonotype showed up just a few times. This chain joins TRBV15 and TRBJ2-3, with 7 bases aligning to TRBD2. The CDR3 runs 22 residues. The germline V gene has CDR1 LNHNV and CDR2 YYDKDF (reference sequence). After removal of 0 bases from V and 2 bases from J, the junction contained 23 bases not matched to a gene. CDR3: CATSRDKNKASGLLKTTDTQYF. CDR3 nucleotide sequence: TGTGCCACCAGCAGAGATAAAAATAAGGCTAGCGGACTACTAAAAACCACAGATACGCAGTATTTT.

In its sample, this clonotype was seen once. Just one base apart from a much larger clone, this may be a read error. The V gene is TRBV4-1, the J gene TRBJ2-4; D unresolved. The J call is uncertain, as TRBJ2-7 better fits the DNA end. The CDR3 runs to 13 residues. Germline values: CDR1 MGHRA, CDR2 YSYEKL. The CDR3: CASSPVVADEQYF. DNA of the CDR3: TGCGCCAGCAGCCCCGTGGTTGCCGACGAGCAGTACTTC.

This clonotype occurred a few times. The V gene is TRBV4-1, the J gene TRBJ2-1; 12 nucleotides line up with TRBD2. The trim removed 1 base at V and 5 bases at J, leaving 6 bases unmatched. The germline CDR1 and CDR2 sequences are MGHRA and YSYEKL. The CDR3 has 17 residues. CDR3 amino acids: CASSQGTSGDRHNEQFF. In DNA, the CDR3 is TGCGCCAGCAGCCAAGGGACTAGCGGGGATCGCCACAATGAGCAGTTCTTC.

The gene calls are TRBV28 and TRBJ2-2; perhaps D is TRBD1 or TRBD2 (5 bases each). V lost 5 bases and J 1 base, leaving 17 bases between the germline ends. This CDR3 contains 17 residues. CDR1 MDHEN and CDR2 SYDVKM come from the germline V gene. The CDR3 coding sequence is TGTGCCAGCAGTGAACAACCGGGACGGAAGAACACCGGGGAGCTGTTTTTT. Amino acids: CASSEQPGRKNTGELFF.

V gene TRBV20-1 combines with J gene TRBJ2-1; the D is unclear. V lost 4 bases to trimming and J lost 9 bases, with 10 bases between them. There are 11 residues in the CDR3. Germline CDR1 and CDR2: DFQATT and SNEGSKA (reference sequence). The CDR3 DNA reads as TGCAGTGCTACCGAAACGAGTGAGCAGTTCTTC. This encodes CSATETSEQFF.